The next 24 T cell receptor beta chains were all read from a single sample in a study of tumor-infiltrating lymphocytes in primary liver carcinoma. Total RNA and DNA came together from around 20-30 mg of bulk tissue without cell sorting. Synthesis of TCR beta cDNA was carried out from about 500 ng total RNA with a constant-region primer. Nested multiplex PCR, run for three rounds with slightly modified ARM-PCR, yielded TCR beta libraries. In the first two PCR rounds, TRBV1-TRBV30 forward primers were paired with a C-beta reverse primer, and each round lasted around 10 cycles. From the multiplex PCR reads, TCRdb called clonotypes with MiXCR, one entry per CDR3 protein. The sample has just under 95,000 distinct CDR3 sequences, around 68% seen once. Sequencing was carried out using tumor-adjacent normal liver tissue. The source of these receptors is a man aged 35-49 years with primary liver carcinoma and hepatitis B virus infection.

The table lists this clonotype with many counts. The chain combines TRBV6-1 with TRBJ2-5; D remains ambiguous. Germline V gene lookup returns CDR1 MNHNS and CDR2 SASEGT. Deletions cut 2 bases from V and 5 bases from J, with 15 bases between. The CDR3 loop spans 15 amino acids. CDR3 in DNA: TGTGCCAGCAGTGAAAGGGCTCTACATGAGGAGACCCAGTACTTC. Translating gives CASSERALHEETQYF.

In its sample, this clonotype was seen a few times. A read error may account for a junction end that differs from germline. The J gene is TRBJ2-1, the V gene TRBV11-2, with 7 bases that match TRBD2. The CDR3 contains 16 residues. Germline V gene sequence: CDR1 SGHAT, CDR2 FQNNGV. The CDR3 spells CASSYSSTSRRGGGLF. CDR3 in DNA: TGTGCCAGCAGCTACTCTTCGACTAGCAGGAGGGGAGGCGGGCTTTTC.

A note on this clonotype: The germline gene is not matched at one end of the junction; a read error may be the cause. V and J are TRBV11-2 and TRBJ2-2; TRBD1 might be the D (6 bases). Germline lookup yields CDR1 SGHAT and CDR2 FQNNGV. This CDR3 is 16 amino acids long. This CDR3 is CASILEVGGQTGELSF. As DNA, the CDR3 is TGTGCCAGCATCTTAGAGGTTGGGGGCCAGACCGGGGAGCTGTCTTTT.

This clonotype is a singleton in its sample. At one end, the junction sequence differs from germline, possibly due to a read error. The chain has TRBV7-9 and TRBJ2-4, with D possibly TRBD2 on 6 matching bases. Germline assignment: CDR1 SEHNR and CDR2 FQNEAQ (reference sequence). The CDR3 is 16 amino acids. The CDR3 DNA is TGTGTCAGCAGCTCACCAGCGGAGGGATCCAAAAACATTCAGTACTTC. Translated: CVSSSPAEGSKNIQYF.

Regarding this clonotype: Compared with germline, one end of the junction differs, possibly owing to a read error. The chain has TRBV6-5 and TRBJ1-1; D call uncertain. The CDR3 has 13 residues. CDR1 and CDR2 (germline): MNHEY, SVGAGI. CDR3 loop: CGSSSGIWAEAFF. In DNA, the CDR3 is TGTGGCAGTAGCTCCGGGATCTGGGCTGAAGCCTTCTTT.

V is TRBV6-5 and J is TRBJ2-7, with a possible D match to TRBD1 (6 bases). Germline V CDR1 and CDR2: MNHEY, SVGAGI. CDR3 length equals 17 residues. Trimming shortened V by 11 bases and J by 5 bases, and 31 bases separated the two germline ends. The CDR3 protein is CAHSCWDIGRRGNEQYF. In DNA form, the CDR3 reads TGTGCCCACAGTTGCTGGGACATCGGTAGGCGAGGGAACGAGCAGTACTTC.

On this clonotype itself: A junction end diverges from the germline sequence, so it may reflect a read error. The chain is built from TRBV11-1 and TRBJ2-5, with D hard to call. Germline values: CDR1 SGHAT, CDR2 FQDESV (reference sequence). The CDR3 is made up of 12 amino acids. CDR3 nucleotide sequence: TGTGCCAGGAGCTTAAGAGAGAAGGCCCAGTACTTC. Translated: CARSLREKAQYF. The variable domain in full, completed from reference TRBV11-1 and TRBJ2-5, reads EAEVAQSPRYKITEKSQAVAFWCDPISGHATLYWYRQILGQGPELLVQFQDESVVDDSQLPKDRFSAERLKGVDSTLKIQPAELGDSAMYLCARSLREKAQYFGPGTRLLVL.

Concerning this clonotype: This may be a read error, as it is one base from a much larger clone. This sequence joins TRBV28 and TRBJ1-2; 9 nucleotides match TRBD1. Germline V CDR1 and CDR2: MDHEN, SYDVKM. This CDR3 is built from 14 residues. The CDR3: CASSLRDRDYDYTF. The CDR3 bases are TGTGCCAGCAGTCTCCGGGACAGGGATTATGACTACACCTTC.

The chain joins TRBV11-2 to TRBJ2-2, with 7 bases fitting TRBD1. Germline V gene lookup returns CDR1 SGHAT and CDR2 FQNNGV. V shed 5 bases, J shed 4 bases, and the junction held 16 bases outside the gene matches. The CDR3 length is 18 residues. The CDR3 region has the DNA TGTGCCAGCAGCCCGAGGATAGGGGGCCCCTCCATCACCGGGGAGCTGTTTTTT. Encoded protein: CASSPRIGGPSITGELFF.

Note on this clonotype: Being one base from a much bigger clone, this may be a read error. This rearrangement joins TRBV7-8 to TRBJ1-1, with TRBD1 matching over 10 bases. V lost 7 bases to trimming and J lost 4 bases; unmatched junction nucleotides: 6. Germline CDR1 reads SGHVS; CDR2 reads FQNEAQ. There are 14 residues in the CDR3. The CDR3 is CASNSRTGGTEAFF. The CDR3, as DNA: TGTGCCAGCAACTCCAGGACAGGGGGCACTGAAGCTTTCTTT. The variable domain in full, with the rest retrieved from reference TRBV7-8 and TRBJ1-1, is GAGVSQSPRYKVAKRGQDVALRCDPISGHVSLFWYQQALGQGPEFLTYFQNEAQLDKSGLPSDRFFAERPEGSVSTLKIQRTQQEDSAVYLCASNSRTGGTEAFFGQGTRLTVV.

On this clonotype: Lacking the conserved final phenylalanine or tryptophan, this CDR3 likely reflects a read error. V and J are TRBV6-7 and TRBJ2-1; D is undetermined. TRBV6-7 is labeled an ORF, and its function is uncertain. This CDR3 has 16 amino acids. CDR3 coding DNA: TGTGCCAGCAGTTACTCTATAGGCGGTTCCTACAATGCGCAGTTCTTA. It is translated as CASSYSIGGSYNAQFL.

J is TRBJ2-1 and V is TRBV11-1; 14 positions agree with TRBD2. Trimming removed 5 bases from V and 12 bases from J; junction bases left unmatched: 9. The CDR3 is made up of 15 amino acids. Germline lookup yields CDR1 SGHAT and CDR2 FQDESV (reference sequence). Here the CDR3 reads CASSRLAGGRNVQFF. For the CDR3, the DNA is TGTGCCAGCAGCAGACTAGCGGGAGGGCGCAACGTGCAGTTCTTC.

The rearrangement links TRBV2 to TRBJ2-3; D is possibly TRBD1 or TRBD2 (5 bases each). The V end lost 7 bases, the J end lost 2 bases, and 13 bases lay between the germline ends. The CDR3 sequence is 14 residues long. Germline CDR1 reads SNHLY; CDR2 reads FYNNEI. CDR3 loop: CASNNRDLTDTQYF. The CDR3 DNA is TGTGCCAGCAATAACCGGGACCTCACAGATACGCAGTATTTT.

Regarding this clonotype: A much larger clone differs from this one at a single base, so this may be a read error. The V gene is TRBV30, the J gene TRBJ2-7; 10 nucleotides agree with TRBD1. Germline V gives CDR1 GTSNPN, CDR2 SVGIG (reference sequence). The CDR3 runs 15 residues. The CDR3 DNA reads TGTGCCTGTAGTGTCCTGACAGGGGGCTTCGACGAGCAGTACTTC. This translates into CACSVLTGGFDEQYF.

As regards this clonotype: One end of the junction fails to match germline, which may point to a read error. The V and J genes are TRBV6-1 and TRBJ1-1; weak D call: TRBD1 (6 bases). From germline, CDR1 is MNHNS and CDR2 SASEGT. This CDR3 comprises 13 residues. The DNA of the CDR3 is TGTGCCAGCAGGGCTGGGACATTGGCTGAAGCTTTCTTC. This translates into CASRAGTLAEAFF.

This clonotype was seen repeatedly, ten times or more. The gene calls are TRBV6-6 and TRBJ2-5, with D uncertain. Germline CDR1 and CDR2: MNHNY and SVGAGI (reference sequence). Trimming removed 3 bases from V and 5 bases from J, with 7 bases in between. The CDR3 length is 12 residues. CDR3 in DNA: TGTGCCAGCAGTTATAGTAGGGAGACCCAGTACTTC. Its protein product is CASSYSRETQYF.

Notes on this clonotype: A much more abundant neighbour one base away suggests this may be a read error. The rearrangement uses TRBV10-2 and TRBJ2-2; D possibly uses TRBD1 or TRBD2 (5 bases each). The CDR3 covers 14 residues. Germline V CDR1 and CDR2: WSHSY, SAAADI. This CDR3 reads CASSSQLGMGELYF. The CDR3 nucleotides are TGCGCCAGCAGCAGCCAGCTCGGTATGGGGGAGCTGTATTTT.

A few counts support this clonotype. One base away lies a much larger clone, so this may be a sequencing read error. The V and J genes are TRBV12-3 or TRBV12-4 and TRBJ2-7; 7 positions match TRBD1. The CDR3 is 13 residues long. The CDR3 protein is CVSSGQVRYEQYF. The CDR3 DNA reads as TGTGTCAGCTCTGGACAGGTTAGGTACGAGCAGTACTTC.

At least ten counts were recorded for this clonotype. The CDR3 coding sequence is TGTGCCAGCAGCCGATTTGGACTAGCGGCCTGGTACCAAGAGACCCAGTACTTC. It is translated as CASSRFGLAAWYQETQYF. The chain employs TRBV6-7 and TRBJ2-5; 10 nucleotides agree with TRBD2. TRBV6-7 is an ORF for which the function is uncertain. The CDR3 is 18 residues long. V lost 6 bases, J lost 0 bases, and 13 bases stayed unmatched.

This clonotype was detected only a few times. The CDR3 DNA reads as TGCAGTGCTAGAGTTGGACTAGCGGGAGAGTCGGCCAAAAACATTCAGTACTTC. The encoded protein is CSARVGLAGESAKNIQYF. This chain links TRBV20-1 with TRBJ2-4; TRBD2 aligns across 13 bases. With 1 base clipped from V and 1 base from J, the junction kept 7 bases outside the gene matches. Germline loops: CDR1 DFQATT, CDR2 SNEGSKA (reference sequence). The CDR3 runs 18 residues.

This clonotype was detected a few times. The CDR3 DNA follows: TGCGCCAGCAGTGAAGACGACACAGATACGCAGTATTTT. The encoded protein is CASSEDDTDTQYF. This chain connects TRBV10-1 to TRBJ2-3; D is unresolved. The CDR3 runs 13 residues. V gave up 3 bases and J gave up 2 bases, with 6 bases separating them. Germline CDR1 WNHNN, CDR2 SYGVQD (reference sequence).

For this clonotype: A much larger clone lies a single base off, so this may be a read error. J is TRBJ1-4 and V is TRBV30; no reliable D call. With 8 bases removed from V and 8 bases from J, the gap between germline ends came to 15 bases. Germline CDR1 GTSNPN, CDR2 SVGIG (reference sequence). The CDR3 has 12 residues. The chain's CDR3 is CAVERVREKLFF. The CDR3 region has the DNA TGTGCCGTCGAACGGGTACGGGAAAAACTGTTTTTT.

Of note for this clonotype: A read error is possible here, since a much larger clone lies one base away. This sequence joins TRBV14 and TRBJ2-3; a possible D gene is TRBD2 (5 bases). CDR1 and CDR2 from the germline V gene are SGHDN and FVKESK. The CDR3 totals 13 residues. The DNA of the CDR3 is TGTGCCAGCAGATTTTCTAGCACAGATACGCGGTATTTT. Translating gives CASRFSSTDTRYF.

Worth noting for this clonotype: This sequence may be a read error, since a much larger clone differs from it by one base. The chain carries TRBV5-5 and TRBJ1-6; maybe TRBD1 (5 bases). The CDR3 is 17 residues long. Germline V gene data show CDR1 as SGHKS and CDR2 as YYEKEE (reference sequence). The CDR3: CVSSLGGRSSYNSPLHF. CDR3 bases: TGTGTCAGCAGCTTGGGGGGTAGGAGCTCCTATAATTCACCCCTCCACTTT. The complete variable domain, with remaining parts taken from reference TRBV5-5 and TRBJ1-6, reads DAGVTQSPTHLIKTRGQQVTLRCSPISGHKSVSWYQQVLGQGPQFIFQYYEKEERGRGNFPDRFSARQFPNYSSELNVNALLLGDSALYLCVSSLGGRSSYNSPLHFGNGTRLTVT.